This T cell receptor (beta chain) is drawn from a study of identical twins. General study results and limits: Abundant cord blood beta clonotypes carried fewer insertions; memory repertoires showed none.

The V and J ends lost 7 bases and 4 bases, in that order; junction bases with no gene match: 9. The CDR3 covers 13 residues. Germline assignment: CDR1 DFQATT and CDR2 SNEGSKA (reference sequence). Among all donors, each was a healthy Caucasian. TCRdb re-analysed the 5' RACE reads in MiXCR, keeping a single row per CDR3 protein. The data hold 400,000 to 650,000 distinct CDR3 sequences, with roughly 21% observed a single time. Concerning this clonotype: Its antigen is undetermined.

This same sample was also part of a study on T cells expressing NK-cell markers. As that report states: In sorted CD3+CD56+NKG2C+, CD3+CD56+NKG2C- and CD3+CD56-NKG2C+ T cells, TCR beta repertoires were obtained. Dominant NKG2C+ clonotypes in about 6 donors made up about 1.0-8% of CD8+ T cells.

J is TRBJ1-2 and V is TRBV20-1; 7 bases agree with TRBD1. The TCR sequence derives from a woman under 30 in good health. What was sequenced was CD4+ T cells sorted from blood. CDR3 DNA: TGCAGTGTTCCGGGACAGCATATCTATGGCTACACCTTC. Translated: CSVPGQHIYGYTF.